These T cell receptor beta chains were read from a single sample in a study of blood T cell repertoires in COVID-19. Only in-frame clones appear in the TCRdb table, and some are missing; sequencing was by immunoSEQ multiplex PCR. The repertoire holds tens of thousands of clones, with about nine tenths as singletons. The sequenced material came from peripheral blood. The receptors shown here come from a man in his sixties with acute or convalescent COVID-19. The CDR3 runs from the conserved cysteine through the conserved F or W. The order of the fields is V gene, clone size, D gene, J gene, CDR3 DNA, CDR3 protein. A D gene is named only where the DNA matches it firmly. The size field is filled for only some rows; it gives once, few, many or a size class.

v_gene: TRBV7-9; abundance: few; d_gene: TRBD1; j_gene: TRBJ1-2; CDR3nt: TGTGCCAGCAGCTTATTTACAGGGGGCCTTCTCTATGGCTACACCTTC; CDR3aa: CASSLFTGGLLYGYTF
v_gene: TRBV19; abundance: -; d_gene: -; j_gene: TRBJ1-1; CDR3nt: TGTGCCAGTAGTATTCGCGGGGGCCGGGGGGCCACTGAAGCTTTCTTT; CDR3aa: CASSIRGGRGATEAFF
v_gene: TRBV3-1/TRBV3-2; abundance: -; d_gene: -; j_gene: TRBJ2-7; CDR3nt: TGTGCCAGCAGTCTAAGCTGGGAGTCCGAGCAGTACTTC; CDR3aa: CASSLSWESEQYF
v_gene: TRBV24-1; abundance: -; d_gene: TRBD1; j_gene: TRBJ2-3; CDR3nt: TGTGCCACCAGTGATTCGGACAGGGGGACAGATACGCAGTATTTT; CDR3aa: CATSDSDRGTDTQYF
v_gene: TRBV7-3; abundance: -; d_gene: -; j_gene: TRBJ1-3; CDR3nt: TGTGCCAGCAGCTTAGGGGGCGCGGGAAACACCATATATTTT; CDR3aa: CASSLGGAGNTIYF
v_gene: TRBV2; abundance: -; d_gene: -; j_gene: TRBJ1-4; CDR3nt: TGTGCCAGCAGTGAAGACAGGGCGGCATCTAATGAAAAACTGTTTTTT; CDR3aa: CASSEDRAASNEKLFF
v_gene: TRBV7-8; abundance: -; d_gene: TRBD2; j_gene: TRBJ2-5; CDR3nt: TGTGCCAGCAGCCCAAGACTAGCGGGAGGCCAAGAGACCCAGTACTTC; CDR3aa: CASSPRLAGGQETQYF
v_gene: TRBV13; abundance: -; d_gene: -; j_gene: TRBJ2-7; CDR3nt: TGTGCCAGCAGCGCTACCGCCCCGGGCTACGAGCAGTACTTC; CDR3aa: CASSATAPGYEQYF
v_gene: TRBV28; abundance: -; d_gene: TRBD1; j_gene: TRBJ2-1; CDR3nt: TGTGCCAGCAGTATACAGGGGTCGTCCTACAATGAGCAGTTCTTC; CDR3aa: CASSIQGSSYNEQFF
v_gene: TRBV7-9; abundance: -; d_gene: TRBD2; j_gene: TRBJ2-5; CDR3nt: TGTGCCAGCAGCTTAGGAATGGGACTAGCGGGAGCAGAGACCCAGTACTTC; CDR3aa: CASSLGMGLAGAETQYF
v_gene: TRBV5-5; abundance: -; d_gene: TRBD1; j_gene: TRBJ1-1; CDR3nt: TGTGCCAGCAGCCCCGGGGGACAGTTGAACACTGAAGCTTTCTTT; CDR3aa: CASSPGGQLNTEAFF
v_gene: TRBV5-6; abundance: once; d_gene: -; j_gene: TRBJ1-5; CDR3nt: TGTGCCAGCAGCCCCGGCCAGGGATACGGCAATCAGCCCCAGCATTTT; CDR3aa: CASSPGQGYGNQPQHF
v_gene: TRBV14; abundance: -; d_gene: TRBD2; j_gene: TRBJ2-1; CDR3nt: TGTGCCAGCAGCCAAATAGCGGGAGTCGGTTACAATGAGCAGTTCTTC; CDR3aa: CASSQIAGVGYNEQFF
v_gene: TRBV30; abundance: few; d_gene: TRBD1; j_gene: TRBJ1-1; CDR3nt: TGTGCCTGGAGTGTATTTGGCAGGGGGGAGAACACTGAAGCTTTCTTT; CDR3aa: CAWSVFGRGENTEAFF
v_gene: TRBV7-2; abundance: -; d_gene: -; j_gene: TRBJ1-4; CDR3nt: TGTGCCAGCAGCTTAGTTCGGCCCTTAGGAGGGGAAAAACTGTTTTTT; CDR3aa: CASSLVRPLGGEKLFF
v_gene: TRBV24-1; abundance: -; d_gene: -; j_gene: TRBJ1-5; CDR3nt: TGTGCCACCAGTGATTTCGGTCAGCCCCAGCATTTT; CDR3aa: CATSDFGQPQHF
v_gene: TRBV25-1; abundance: -; d_gene: -; j_gene: TRBJ2-5; CDR3nt: TGTGCCAGCAGTGAATTTGACAGTAGGACCCAGTACTTC; CDR3aa: CASSEFDSRTQYF
v_gene: TRBV19; abundance: -; d_gene: TRBD2; j_gene: TRBJ2-1; CDR3nt: TGTGCCAGCGGGAGGGCCTGGGATGAGCAGTTCTTC; CDR3aa: CASGRAWDEQFF
v_gene: TRBV19; abundance: once; d_gene: -; j_gene: TRBJ2-4; CDR3nt: TGTGCCAGTAGTATAGGGACACAAAACATTCAGTACTTC; CDR3aa: CASSIGTQNIQYF
v_gene: TRBV3-1/TRBV3-2; abundance: -; d_gene: TRBD1; j_gene: TRBJ1-2; CDR3nt: TGTGCCAGCAGCCCGATTGGGACAGACCTCTATGGCTACACCTTC; CDR3aa: CASSPIGTDLYGYTF
v_gene: TRBV5-1; abundance: -; d_gene: -; j_gene: TRBJ2-7; CDR3nt: TGCGCCAGCAGCTCGCACAACCCGGGGGAAGGGGAGCAGTACTTC; CDR3aa: CASSSHNPGEGEQYF
v_gene: TRBV18; abundance: -; d_gene: TRBD1; j_gene: TRBJ1-2; CDR3nt: TGTGCCAGCTCAGCCGACAGGGGCGATGGCTACACCTTC; CDR3aa: CASSADRGDGYTF
v_gene: TRBV19; abundance: -; d_gene: TRBD2; j_gene: TRBJ2-5; CDR3nt: TGTGCCAGTAGTCCTCGACTAGCGGGAGGCCAAGAGACCCAGTACTTC; CDR3aa: CASSPRLAGGQETQYF
v_gene: TRBV7-9; abundance: -; d_gene: -; j_gene: TRBJ2-1; CDR3nt: TGTGCCAGCAGCTTAGCCCCAGGGTGGGATGAGCAGTTCTTC; CDR3aa: CASSLAPGWDEQFF
v_gene: TRBV30; abundance: -; d_gene: -; j_gene: TRBJ2-3; CDR3nt: TGTGCCTGGACCCCATTCCCCCAGGGGCTTCAAGGGACAGATACGCAGTATTTT; CDR3aa: CAWTPFPQGLQGTDTQYF
v_gene: TRBV7-2; abundance: -; d_gene: -; j_gene: TRBJ1-5; CDR3nt: TGTGCCAGCAGCCCATACTACCCGTCTAGCAATCAGCCCCAGCATTTT; CDR3aa: CASSPYYPSSNQPQHF
v_gene: TRBV5-6; abundance: -; d_gene: -; j_gene: TRBJ2-4; CDR3nt: TGTGCCAGCAGTTTTGAGCTAGCCAAAAACATTCAGTACTTC; CDR3aa: CASSFELAKNIQYF
v_gene: TRBV11-2; abundance: -; d_gene: TRBD1; j_gene: TRBJ1-2; CDR3nt: TGTGCCAGCAGCTTAGGGGACAGGGCCTATGGCTACACCTTC; CDR3aa: CASSLGDRAYGYTF
v_gene: TRBV28; abundance: -; d_gene: TRBD2; j_gene: TRBJ2-1; CDR3nt: TGTGCCAGCAGCAACAGCGGGGGACCCTACAATGAGCAGTTCTTC; CDR3aa: CASSNSGGPYNEQFF
v_gene: TRBV19; abundance: -; d_gene: TRBD1; j_gene: TRBJ1-1; CDR3nt: TGTGCCAGTAGTTTGACAGGGGAGACTGAAGCTTTCTTT; CDR3aa: CASSLTGETEAFF
v_gene: TRBV27; abundance: -; d_gene: -; j_gene: TRBJ1-1; CDR3nt: TGTGCCAGCATGGGGACTGTGAACACTGAAGCTTTCTTT; CDR3aa: CASMGTVNTEAFF
v_gene: TRBV11-3; abundance: -; d_gene: -; j_gene: TRBJ1-2; CDR3nt: TGTGCCAGCAGCTTAAGGAAGAGACACCTTCTCTATGGCTACACCTTC; CDR3aa: CASSLRKRHLLYGYTF
v_gene: TRBV7-3; abundance: -; d_gene: -; j_gene: TRBJ2-7; CDR3nt: TGTGCCAGCAGCTTAGGGCCCTCCTACGAGCAGTACTTC; CDR3aa: CASSLGPSYEQYF
v_gene: TRBV7-9; abundance: -; d_gene: TRBD1; j_gene: TRBJ1-4; CDR3nt: TGTGCCAGCAGCACTCCGGGACAGCTGAATGAAAAACTGTTTTTT; CDR3aa: CASSTPGQLNEKLFF
v_gene: TRBV19; abundance: -; d_gene: -; j_gene: TRBJ2-5; CDR3nt: TGTGCCAGCAGCCGACCCGGCGGGATTCAAGAGACCCAGTACTTC; CDR3aa: CASSRPGGIQETQYF
v_gene: TRBV3-1/TRBV3-2; abundance: -; d_gene: TRBD1; j_gene: TRBJ1-5; CDR3nt: TGTGCCAGCAGCCCGACAGGGGCCAATCAGCCCCAGCATTTT; CDR3aa: CASSPTGANQPQHF
v_gene: TRBV2; abundance: -; d_gene: -; j_gene: TRBJ2-1; CDR3nt: TGTGCCAGCAGGCAGCGGGTTGGCGGAAACTACAATGAGCAGTTCTTC; CDR3aa: CASRQRVGGNYNEQFF
v_gene: TRBV7-2; abundance: -; d_gene: TRBD2; j_gene: TRBJ2-7; CDR3nt: TGTGCCAGCAGCTTAGCCGGTGGTAGCGGGAGGGCCTACGAGCAGTACTTC; CDR3aa: CASSLAGGSGRAYEQYF
v_gene: TRBV7-2; abundance: -; d_gene: -; j_gene: TRBJ1-5; CDR3nt: TGTGCCAGCAGCTTAGAGCGGGGAATCAATCAGCCCCAGCATTTT; CDR3aa: CASSLERGINQPQHF